This T cell receptor beta chain was identified during a study of blood T cell repertoires in COVID-19. Turning to the study itself: Spain, Italy and the United States supplied samples that represented acute and convalescent COVID-19. The cDNA or gDNA used as material had been derived from T cells, B-cell-depleted T cells, or PBMCs.

The germline V gene encodes CDR1 MGHDK and CDR2 SYGVNS. The CDR3 loop spans 14 amino acids. With 5 bases removed from V and 2 bases from J, the gap between germline ends came to 11 bases. Original processing methods: Reference gene primer amplification gave nucleated cell count estimates. TCRdb's table, derived via immunoSEQ multiplex PCR, lists solely in-frame clones and lacks some. V and J calls and clone size are those listed in that table; D and trimming were worked out from the DNA. In the table there are about 230,000 clones, around 78% of which are singletons. The chain uses TRBV25-1 and TRBJ2-3; TRBD2 is a possible D gene (6 bases). Sequenced sample: peripheral blood. The TCR sequence derives from a woman in her 70s with active or convalescent COVID-19. This CDR3 is CASSLRGHTDTQYF. CDR3 bases: TGTGCCAGCAGTTTGCGGGGCCACACAGATACGCAGTATTTT.